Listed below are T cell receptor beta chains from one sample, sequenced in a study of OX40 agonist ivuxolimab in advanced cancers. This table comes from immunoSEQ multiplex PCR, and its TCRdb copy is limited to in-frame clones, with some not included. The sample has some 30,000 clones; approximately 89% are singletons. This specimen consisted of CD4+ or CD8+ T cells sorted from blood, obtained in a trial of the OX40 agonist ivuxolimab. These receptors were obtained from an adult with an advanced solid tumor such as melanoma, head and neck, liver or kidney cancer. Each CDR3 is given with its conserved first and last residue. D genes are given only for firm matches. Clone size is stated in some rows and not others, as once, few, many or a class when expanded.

DNA: TGTGCCAGCAGCGGGACAGGGTTTGGCGAGCAGTACTTC
CDR3: CASSGTGFGEQYF
V: TRBV5-4
size: .
J: TRBJ2-7
D: TRBD1

DNA: TGTGCCAGCAGCCTACTGGCAGGGCCCAAAAACATTCAGTACTTC
CDR3: CASSLLAGPKNIQYF
V: TRBV7-9
size: .
J: TRBJ2-4
D: .

DNA: TGTGCCAGTAGTATAGACGCGCGGGGGAGGGGGCGGTCAGATTATAGCAATCAGCCCCAGCATTTT
CDR3: CASSIDARGRGRSDYSNQPQHF
V: TRBV19
size: .
J: TRBJ1-5
D: TRBD1

DNA: TGTGCCAGCAGCTTAGGGGTCCAAGGCTACGAGCAGTACTTC
CDR3: CASSLGVQGYEQYF
V: TRBV11-2
size: .
J: TRBJ2-7
D: .

DNA: TGTGCCAGCAGCTTAGGGTTGAGAAACATTCAGTACTTC
CDR3: CASSLGLRNIQYF
V: TRBV7-2
size: .
J: TRBJ2-4
D: .

DNA: TGTGCCAGCAGCTTGCGCTCCTATAATTCACCCCTCCACTTT
CDR3: CASSLRSYNSPLHF
V: TRBV7-9
size: .
J: TRBJ1-6
D: .

DNA: TGCGCCAGCAGCTTGCGGCGAGCAGGAGGGGGCGACAGGGACACCGGGGAGCTGTTTTTT
CDR3: CASSLRRAGGGDRDTGELFF
V: TRBV5-1
size: .
J: TRBJ2-2
D: .

DNA: TGTGCCAGTAGTATAGATTTCGGCTCAGGGGGAAATTCACCCCTCCACTTT
CDR3: CASSIDFGSGGNSPLHF
V: TRBV19
size: .
J: TRBJ1-6
D: TRBD1

DNA: TGTGCCAGCAGCTTAGGGGACGGCTACGAGCAGTACTTC
CDR3: CASSLGDGYEQYF
V: TRBV7-9
size: .
J: TRBJ2-7
D: .

DNA: TGTGCCAGCAGCTTGGCTGGAACAGAGACCCAGTACTTC
CDR3: CASSLAGTETQYF
V: TRBV5-4
size: .
J: TRBJ2-5
D: .

DNA: TGCGCCAGCAGCCCTTCCCTTGGGGAGCAGTTCTTC
CDR3: CASSPSLGEQFF
V: TRBV5-1
size: .
J: TRBJ2-1
D: .

DNA: TGTGCCAGCAGCCTCCACCGGCTACCTATCAATGAGCAGTTCTTC
CDR3: CASSLHRLPINEQFF
V: TRBV9
size: .
J: TRBJ2-1
D: .

DNA: TGTGCCAGCAGCCCTAGACAGGGGCTAAACACTGAAGCTTTCTTT
CDR3: CASSPRQGLNTEAFF
V: TRBV11-1
size: .
J: TRBJ1-1
D: TRBD1

DNA: TGTGCCAGCAGTCGATGGACCCGGAAGGGTGAGCAGTTCTTC
CDR3: CASSRWTRKGEQFF
V: TRBV6-5
size: .
J: TRBJ2-1
D: .

DNA: TGTGCCAGCAGTTACTCGTCTTCCGAGCAGTACTTC
CDR3: CASSYSSSEQYF
V: TRBV6-6
size: .
J: TRBJ2-7
D: .

DNA: TGTGCCAGCAGCCCCCAGGGGACCTTAGGGGCCAACGTCCTGACTTTC
CDR3: CASSPQGTLGANVLTF
V: TRBV7-3
size: .
J: TRBJ2-6
D: .

DNA: TGTGCCAGCAGTTACTCTTCAGAGGGGCTCCAGCCCCAGCATTTT
CDR3: CASSYSSEGLQPQHF
V: TRBV6-5
size: .
J: TRBJ1-5
D: .

DNA: TGTGCCAGCAGTTACAGGATGAACACTGAAGCTTTCTTT
CDR3: CASSYRMNTEAFF
V: TRBV27
size: .
J: TRBJ1-1
D: .

DNA: TGTGCCAGCAGTGACCCAACAGGGAACACTGAAGCTTTCTTT
CDR3: CASSDPTGNTEAFF
V: TRBV6-4
size: .
J: TRBJ1-1
D: .

DNA: TGCGCCAGCAGCACCGGGGGGCAAGAGACCCAGTACTTC
CDR3: CASSTGGQETQYF
V: TRBV5-1
size: .
J: TRBJ2-5
D: TRBD2

DNA: TGTGCCAGCAGAACCCTGACTGAAGGGGGTGAGCAGTACTTC
CDR3: CASRTLTEGGEQYF
V: TRBV28
size: few
J: TRBJ2-7
D: .

DNA: TGTGCCAGCAGACCGGGAGGGAACACCGGGGAGCTGTTTTTT
CDR3: CASRPGGNTGELFF
V: TRBV28
size: .
J: TRBJ2-2
D: TRBD2

DNA: TGTGCCAGCAGCTTAGGAGGTACGGCCTACAATGAGCAGTTCTTC
CDR3: CASSLGGTAYNEQFF
V: TRBV11-2
size: .
J: TRBJ2-1
D: .

DNA: TGCGCCAGCAGCTTGCGGGGGGGCGCGTTAAGGAATGAAAAACTGTTTTTT
CDR3: CASSLRGGALRNEKLFF
V: TRBV5-1
size: .
J: TRBJ1-4
D: .

DNA: TGTGCCAGCAGTCGATCCCAGGGGGTTATTGGCTACACCTTC
CDR3: CASSRSQGVIGYTF
V: TRBV28
size: .
J: TRBJ1-2
D: TRBD1

DNA: TGTGCCAGCAGCGCAACCAGGGGGTCCTCCCGCACAGATACGCAGTATTTT
CDR3: CASSATRGSSRTDTQYF
V: TRBV7-8
size: .
J: TRBJ2-3
D: TRBD1

DNA: TGTGCCAGCAGCCCTGGACAGCCCACCGGGGAGCTGTTTTTT
CDR3: CASSPGQPTGELFF
V: TRBV5-6
size: .
J: TRBJ2-2
D: .

DNA: TGTGCCAGCAGTCTAGCGGGAGCAAGGGAGCAGTTCTTC
CDR3: CASSLAGAREQFF
V: TRBV28
size: .
J: TRBJ2-1
D: TRBD2

DNA: TGTGCTAGTGGGTATACAGGGGGCGGGTATGGCAATCAGCCCCAGCATTTT
CDR3: CASGYTGGGYGNQPQHF
V: TRBV12-5
size: .
J: TRBJ1-5
D: TRBD1

DNA: TGCGCCAGCAGCCGACAGGGGGAGGTGGGCTATGGCTACACCTTC
CDR3: CASSRQGEVGYGYTF
V: TRBV10-1
size: .
J: TRBJ1-2
D: TRBD1

DNA: TGTGCCATCCGTCAGGAGGGTCTTCCCTCCTACGAGCAGTACTTC
CDR3: CAIRQEGLPSYEQYF
V: TRBV2
size: .
J: TRBJ2-7
D: .

DNA: TGTGCCAGCATCATAGTGGGAAACACTGAAGCTTTCTTT
CDR3: CASIIVGNTEAFF
V: TRBV28
size: .
J: TRBJ1-1
D: .

DNA: TGTGCCAGCAGCTCAAGGATGTTGTTGAAACTGTTTTTT
CDR3: CASSSRMLLKLFF
V: TRBV7-9
size: .
J: TRBJ1-4
D: .

DNA: TGTGCCAGCAGTTTACCCGGGACTAGCTTCGGTACGCAGTATTTT
CDR3: CASSLPGTSFGTQYF
V: TRBV5-4
size: .
J: TRBJ2-3
D: TRBD2

DNA: TGTGCCAGTAGTGCCGGCCCAGGTGGGGTTCAGCCCCAGCATTTT
CDR3: CASSAGPGGVQPQHF
V: TRBV19
size: .
J: TRBJ1-5
D: .

DNA: TGTGCCAGCAGCTTAGATGGCCGGGGACAGGGGCGTAACTATGGCTACACCTTC
CDR3: CASSLDGRGQGRNYGYTF
V: TRBV7-3
size: .
J: TRBJ1-2
D: TRBD1

DNA: TGTGCCAGCAGTTTATCGAGGCGACCGGGACAGCCTCAAGAGACCCAGTACTTC
CDR3: CASSLSRRPGQPQETQYF
V: TRBV28
size: .
J: TRBJ2-5
D: TRBD1

DNA: TGTGCCAGCACCAACAGGGGTAATGAGCAGTTCTTC
CDR3: CASTNRGNEQFF
V: TRBV21-1
size: .
J: TRBJ2-1
D: .

DNA: TGTGCCAGCAGCGTAGCATCCTCTGGAAACACCATATATTTT
CDR3: CASSVASSGNTIYF
V: TRBV9
size: .
J: TRBJ1-3
D: .

DNA: TGCGCCAGCCGAGGGGGACAGAGCTCTGGGGCCAACGTCCTGACTTTC
CDR3: CASRGGQSSGANVLTF
V: TRBV4-1
size: .
J: TRBJ2-6
D: TRBD1

DNA: TGTGCCAGCAGAGGGGGGGGGCAGAACACTGAAGCTTTCTTT
CDR3: CASRGGGQNTEAFF
V: TRBV2
size: .
J: TRBJ1-1
D: .